This TCR beta chain was profiled in a study of T cell changes during pregnancy in multiple sclerosis. CDR1 WNHNN and CDR2 SYGVQD come from the germline V gene (reference sequence). The CDR3 runs 12 residues. Between the trimmed V and J ends, which lost 8 bases and 3 bases, there was a span of 7 bases. Profiled with immunoSEQ multiplex PCR; TCRdb holds only in-frame clones, not every one. The table shows more than 95,000 clones, with roughly 92% occurring only once. The TCR comes from a female donor with multiple sclerosis, enrolled in a pregnancy study. This chain links TRBV10-1 with TRBJ2-2; tentative D call: TRBD1 (5 bases). The sequencing here drew on peripheral blood, taken after pregnancy. In nucleotides, the CDR3 is TGCGCCAGCCTAGGGGACACCGGGGAGCTGTTTTTT. It translates to CASLGDTGELFF.